The 19 T cell receptor beta chains in this list originate from one sample, sequenced in a study of regulatory T cells in long-lasting Graves disease. Described time point: persistent/refractory GD, antithyroid drugs over 5 years with positive TRAb. The authors made the TCR library using RNA they extracted from PBMCs. CDR3-region Arm-PCR and iRepertoire HTBI primers produced the TCR beta libraries. TCRdb re-derived calls from the multiplex PCR reads in MiXCR, one entry per CDR3 protein. The data contain 650,000 to 700,000 distinct CDR3 sequences, around 30% of them singletons. The starting material was peripheral blood mononuclear cells (PBMCs), obtained when the disease was refractory, from a patient treated with antithyroid drugs. Source of these receptors: a female donor with Graves disease.

The chain joins TRBV20-1 to TRBJ1-5, with a possible D match to TRBD1 (5 bases). The CDR3 extends over 15 amino acids. Germline CDR1 and CDR2: DFQATT and SNEGSKA (reference sequence). Trimming shortened V by 3 bases and J by 5 bases, and 17 bases separated the two germline ends. The CDR3 is CSASNGRDPDQPQHF. The CDR3 DNA is TGCAGTGCTAGTAATGGCCGGGACCCAGATCAGCCCCAGCATTTT.

This clonotype was seen more than once but under ten times. The V gene is TRBV11-2, the J gene TRBJ2-7; D may be TRBD1 (7 bases). The CDR3 is 16 amino acids. Germline V gene sequence: CDR1 SGHAT, CDR2 FQNNGV. Trimming took off 3 bases at V and 2 bases at J, with 17 bases between the two ends. The CDR3 is CASSFNRGGRPYEQYF. The CDR3 DNA reads TGTGCCAGCAGCTTTAACAGGGGAGGACGACCCTACGAGCAGTACTTC.

This chain links TRBV6-1 with TRBJ1-5; the match to TRBD1 covers 7 bases. The CDR3 covers 16 residues. Looked up from germline, CDR1 is MNHNS and CDR2 is SASEGT. The trim removed 3 bases at V and 0 bases at J, leaving 5 bases unmatched. The CDR3 nucleotides read TGTGCCAGCAGTGACACAGGGGCTTATAGCAATCAGCCCCAGCATTTT. It codes for CASSDTGAYSNQPQHF.

This clonotype was seen at least ten times. This chain links TRBV12-5 with TRBJ2-5; 10 nucleotides line up with TRBD2. CDR1 is LGHNT and CDR2 is FRNRAP in the germline V gene. This CDR3 is 16 amino acids long. J gave up 3 bases and V 3 bases, and 7 bases lay outside the gene matches. CDR3 bases: TGTGCTAGTGGTTTTTGGACTAGCGGCCCTAAAGAGACCCAGTACTTC. This translates into CASGFWTSGPKETQYF.

This clonotype was recorded a few times. The chain is built from TRBV6-1 and TRBJ2-5; D remains ambiguous. V lost 10 bases to trimming and J lost 4 bases, with 10 bases between them. Germline V gives CDR1 MNHNS, CDR2 SASEGT. CDR3 size: 11 residues. CDR3 nucleotides: TGTGCCACTACCTCCGTAGAGACCCAGTACTTC. Protein: CATTSVETQYF.

The chain has TRBV4-2 and TRBJ2-3; D is unclear. V dropped 1 base and J dropped 5 bases, with 7 bases sitting between them. CDR1 and CDR2 (germline): LGHNA, YNFKEQ. The CDR3 extends over 13 amino acids. CDR3 protein: CASSQGPGDTQYF. The CDR3, as DNA: TGTGCCAGCAGCCAAGGTCCGGGAGATACGCAGTATTTT.

This clonotype turned up a few times. This chain joins TRBV5-4 and TRBJ1-5; possible D gene TRBD1, 5 bases. The germline gives CDR1 SGHNT, CDR2 YYREEE (reference sequence). V lost 2 bases and J 0 bases, leaving 15 bases between the germline ends. The CDR3 length is 17 residues. CDR3 amino acids: CASSFGGTPHSNQPQHF. CDR3 nucleotide sequence: TGTGCCAGCAGCTTCGGGGGAACCCCTCATAGCAATCAGCCCCAGCATTTT.

Ten or more counts support this clonotype. The V and J genes are TRBV6-2 or TRBV6-3 and TRBJ1-1; D remains unclear. Germline CDR1 reads MNHEY; CDR2 reads SVGEGT. The V end lost 0 bases, the J end lost 3 bases, and 11 bases lay between the germline ends. The CDR3 runs 15 residues. CDR3 residues: CASSYSGRRYTEAFF. CDR3 in DNA: TGTGCCAGCAGTTACTCGGGCCGTCGATACACTGAAGCTTTCTTT.

V is TRBV27 and J is TRBJ1-5; D call uncertain. CDR1 and CDR2 from the germline V gene are MNHEY and SMNVEV (reference sequence). This CDR3 region has 13 residues. Deletions cut 2 bases from V and 9 bases from J, with 11 bases between. The CDR3 loop is CASSLSQAAPQHF. CDR3 nucleotide sequence: TGTGCCAGCAGTTTAAGTCAGGCCGCGCCCCAGCATTTT.

This clonotype was found many times. The chain joins TRBV28 to TRBJ1-5; D call uncertain. Trimming shortened V by 8 bases and J by 8 bases, and 16 bases separated the two germline ends. The germline V gene encodes CDR1 MDHEN and CDR2 SYDVKM. This CDR3 has 13 residues. CDR3 sequence: CASLSLGSKPQHF. The CDR3, as DNA: TGTGCCAGCCTGAGTCTTGGGAGTAAGCCCCAGCATTTT.

The V call is TRBV5-6, the J call TRBJ2-2; 8 nucleotides match TRBD1. The CDR3 is 17 residues long. Germline V lookup: CDR1 SGHDT, CDR2 YYEEEE. With V trimmed by 0 bases and J by 3 bases, 7 bases remained unmatched. The CDR3 sequence is CASSLGPGGLYTGELFF. The CDR3 DNA follows: TGTGCCAGCAGCTTGGGGCCAGGGGGCTTGTACACCGGGGAGCTGTTTTTT. The full variable domain, with the rest looked up from reference TRBV5-6 and TRBJ2-2, is DAGVTQSPTHLIKTRGQQVTLRCSPKSGHDTVSWYQQALGQGPQFIFQYYEEEERQRGNFPDRFSGHQFPNYSSELNVNALLLGDSALYLCASSLGPGGLYTGELFFGEGSRLTVL.

For this clonotype: A much larger clone lies one base from this, so it may be a read error. Given the absence of the conserved phenylalanine or tryptophan at the CDR3 end, a read error is likely. This chain uses TRBV28 with TRBJ1-1; unclear D gene. V lost 2 bases to trimming and J lost 0 bases, with 7 bases between them. The CDR3 runs to 14 residues. Germline loops: CDR1 MDHEN, CDR2 SYDVKM. CDR3 amino acids: CASSLVNMNTEAFL. CDR3 in DNA: TGTGCCAGCAGTTTAGTGAACATGAACACTGAAGCTTTCCTT.

The sample holds many counts of this clonotype. J is TRBJ2-7 and V is TRBV28; D is perhaps TRBD2 (6 bases). Germline assignment: CDR1 MDHEN and CDR2 SYDVKM. The CDR3 runs to 15 residues. Trimming pared 2 bases from V and 1 base from J, leaving 12 bases between. CDR3 in amino acids: CASSLRQGLSYEQYF. CDR3 coding DNA: TGTGCCAGCAGTTTAAGGCAGGGACTTTCCTACGAGCAGTACTTC.

The rearrangement uses TRBV6-2 or TRBV6-3 and TRBJ1-2; D is uncertain. V was shortened by 2 bases and J by 1 base, with 8 bases between the two germline ends. This CDR3 is 14 amino acids long. CDR1 is MNHEY and CDR2 is SVGEGT in the germline V gene. CDR3 residues: CASSYDGINYGYTF. DNA of the CDR3: TGTGCCAGCAGTTACGATGGGATTAACTATGGCTACACCTTC.

This chain joins TRBV12-3 or TRBV12-4 and TRBJ2-7, with D perhaps TRBD1 or TRBD2 (5 bases each). Trimming stripped 4 bases from V and 4 bases from J, with 23 bases between. The CDR3 length is 17 residues. The DNA for the CDR3 is TGTGCCAGCAGTTCCCTAGACCTCCCACGGGGCGAATACGAGCAGTACTTC. Its protein product is CASSSLDLPRGEYEQYF.

About this clonotype: A much larger clonotype is one base distant, so this may be a read error. The gene calls are TRBV6-1 and TRBJ1-5; D is possibly TRBD1 (5 bases). Germline values: CDR1 MNHNS, CDR2 SASEGT. V lost 6 bases to trimming and J lost 3 bases, with 12 bases between them. The CDR3 is made up of 14 amino acids. Written as DNA, the CDR3 is TGTGCCAGCAGCCCGGGACGGTTCAATCAGCCCCAGCATTTT. Residues: CASSPGRFNQPQHF.

This clonotype was seen a handful of times. The rearrangement joins TRBV11-2 to TRBJ2-2; 12 bases line up with TRBD1. Germline assignment: CDR1 SGHAT and CDR2 FQNNGV. The ends lost 5 bases at V and 4 bases at J; junction bases unmatched: 5. The CDR3 contains 16 residues. CDR3 in amino acids: CASSRGTGGTTGELFF. CDR3 DNA sequence: TGTGCCAGCAGCAGAGGGACAGGGGGCACCACCGGGGAGCTGTTTTTT.

The chain uses TRBV28 and TRBJ1-5; the match to TRBD1 covers 7 bases. This CDR3 spans 16 amino acids. Germline lookup yields CDR1 MDHEN and CDR2 SYDVKM. J gave up 3 bases and V 8 bases, and 13 bases lay outside the gene matches. The CDR3 is CASANLGQANNQPQHF. The CDR3 DNA reads as TGTGCCAGCGCCAATTTAGGACAGGCTAACAATCAGCCCCAGCATTTT.

This clonotype was seen repeatedly, ten times or more. V and J are TRBV6-1 and TRBJ1-2; 7 nucleotides agree with TRBD1. Per the germline V gene, CDR1 is MNHNS and CDR2 is SASEGT. This CDR3 spans 12 amino acids. V was pared by 6 bases and J by 6 bases, with 4 bases of the junction left unmatched. CDR3 residues: CASRGGSDGYTF. For the CDR3, the DNA is TGTGCCAGCAGAGGGGGCTCGGATGGCTACACCTTC.